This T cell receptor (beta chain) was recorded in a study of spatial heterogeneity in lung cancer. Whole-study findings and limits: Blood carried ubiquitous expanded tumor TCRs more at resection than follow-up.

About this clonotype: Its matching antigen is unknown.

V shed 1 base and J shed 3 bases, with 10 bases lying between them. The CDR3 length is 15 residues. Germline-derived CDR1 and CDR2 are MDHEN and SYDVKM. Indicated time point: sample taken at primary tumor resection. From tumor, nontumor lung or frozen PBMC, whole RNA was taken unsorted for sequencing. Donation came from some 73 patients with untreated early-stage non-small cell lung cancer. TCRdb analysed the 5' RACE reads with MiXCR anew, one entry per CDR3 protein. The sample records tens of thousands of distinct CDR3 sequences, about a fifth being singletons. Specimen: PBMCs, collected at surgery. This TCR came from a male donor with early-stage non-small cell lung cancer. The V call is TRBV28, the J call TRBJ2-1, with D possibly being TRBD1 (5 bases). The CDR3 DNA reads TGTGCCAGCAGTTTATTGCAGGGCCTCTACAATGAGCAGTTCTTC. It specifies CASSLLQGLYNEQFF.